Presented here are 16 T cell receptor beta chains from one specimen sequenced in a study of identical twins. MiXCR, applied by TCRdb to the 5' RACE reads, yields one record per CDR3 protein. In the table there are roughly 260,000 distinct CDR3 sequences, over 11% of which are singletons. Sequenced: memory (CD45RO+) T cells sorted from blood. The receptors shown here come from a woman aged 18-29 years in good health.

The CDR3 loop is CASSPGLPPYEQYF. CDR3 nucleotide sequence: TGTGCCAGCAGCCCCGGACTTCCTCCCTACGAGCAGTACTTC. This chain connects TRBV5-6 to TRBJ2-7; D possibly corresponds to TRBD2 (5 bases). The CDR3 has 14 amino acids. The V gene lost 4 bases and the J gene lost 2 bases, with 13 bases spanning the gap. From germline, CDR1 is SGHDT and CDR2 YYEEEE.

This rearrangement joins TRBV6-5 to TRBJ2-3, with D tentatively TRBD2 (5 bases). Germline loops: CDR1 MNHEY, CDR2 SVGAGI. Trimming removed 0 bases at V and 2 bases at J, with 15 bases between. The length of the CDR3 is 17 residues. CDR3 amino acids: CASSYSRPSTLTDTQYF. Written as DNA, the CDR3 is TGTGCCAGCAGTTACTCGAGGCCTAGCACCCTCACAGATACGCAGTATTTT.

This clonotype was seen a few times. V is TRBV2 and J is TRBJ2-7; D remains ambiguous. CDR1 SNHLY and CDR2 FYNNEI come from the germline V gene. The V end lost 4 bases, the J end lost 2 bases, and 9 bases lay between the germline ends. The CDR3 spans 13 residues. The CDR3 DNA reads as TGTGCCAGCAGTGGAGACGGAGCCTACGAGCAGTACTTC. Amino acids: CASSGDGAYEQYF.

This rearrangement joins TRBV7-6 to TRBJ2-1, with TRBD2 matching 9 bases. The ends lost 1 base at V and 5 bases at J; junction bases unmatched: 9. This CDR3 is built from 17 residues. CDR1 is SGHVS, CDR2 FNYEAQ, per germline. CDR3 nucleotides: TGTGCCAGCAGCTTAGGGCCGCTCGCGGGAGGGAACAATGAGCAGTTCTTC. Its translation is CASSLGPLAGGNNEQFF.

The V call is TRBV20-1, the J call TRBJ2-7; D gene unclear. Trimming shortened V by 3 bases and J by 4 bases, and 16 bases separated the two germline ends. Per germline, CDR1 DFQATT and CDR2 SNEGSKA (reference sequence). The CDR3 length is 14 residues. The CDR3 DNA follows: TGCAGTGCTAGTCCTACCAGTCCTTTTTACGAGCAGTACTTC. This translates into CSASPTSPFYEQYF.

The chain recombines TRBV6-5 with TRBJ1-2; 9 nucleotides match TRBD1. Trimming removed 7 bases from V and 3 bases from J; junction bases left unmatched: 12. This CDR3 contains 16 residues. CDR1 and CDR2 (germline): MNHEY, SVGAGI. The CDR3 protein is CASKQLRDRDYYGYTF. CDR3 DNA: TGTGCCAGCAAACAACTCCGGGACAGGGATTACTATGGCTACACCTTC.

This clonotype was seen a handful of times. The chain couples TRBV20-1 to TRBJ1-6; 7 bases map to TRBD1. Germline loops: CDR1 DFQATT, CDR2 SNEGSKA (reference sequence). The V gene end was trimmed by 5 bases and the J gene end by 5 bases; junction bases not matched to a gene: 3. This CDR3 is built from 13 residues. The CDR3 DNA reads as TGCAGTGCTCCACAGGGGAATAATTCACCCCTCCACTTT. Amino acids: CSAPQGNNSPLHF.

This clonotype occurred many times. The gene calls are TRBV6-5 and TRBJ2-7; 9 bases align to TRBD2. This CDR3 has 14 residues. Germline V gene data show CDR1 as MNHEY and CDR2 as SVGAGI. Losses at the gene ends were 2 bases for V and 2 bases for J; bases not matched to a gene: 1. CDR3 loop: CASSYSGRTYEQYF. Written as DNA, the CDR3 is TGTGCCAGCAGTTACAGCGGGAGGACCTACGAGCAGTACTTC.

The gene calls are TRBV2 and TRBJ2-2; D is unresolved. V dropped 8 bases and J dropped 0 bases, with 16 bases sitting between them. Looked up from germline, CDR1 is SNHLY and CDR2 is FYNNEI. This CDR3 is 16 amino acids long. As DNA, the CDR3 is TGTGCCAGCTACTTCTCCAGTTTAGCGAACACCGGGGAGCTGTTTTTT. Translating gives CASYFSSLANTGELFF.

This clonotype was picked up a small number of times. The chain has TRBV12-3 or TRBV12-4 and TRBJ1-1, with D possibly being TRBD1 (6 bases). There are 15 residues in the CDR3. Trimming shortened V by 8 bases and J by 7 bases, and 23 bases separated the two germline ends. The DNA of the CDR3 is TGTGCCAGCTCTCCTTATATAGGACAGAGGGGTGAAGCTTTCTTT. Residues: CASSPYIGQRGEAFF.

This clonotype was seen only a few times. J is TRBJ2-1 and V is TRBV20-1, with 8 bases fitting TRBD2. Germline V gene data show CDR1 as DFQATT and CDR2 as SNEGSKA (reference sequence). Unmatched junction bases numbered 9, after V lost 3 bases and J lost 5 bases. The CDR3 loop spans 15 amino acids. The CDR3 nucleotides read TGCAGTGCTAGTCTGGCGGGGGGCCCCGACAATGAGCAGTTCTTC. Its protein is CSASLAGGPDNEQFF.

The chain combines TRBV12-3 or TRBV12-4 with TRBJ2-7; D may be TRBD1 (6 bases). This CDR3 comprises 17 residues. V gave up 5 bases and J gave up 3 bases, with 23 bases separating them. The CDR3, as DNA: TGTGCCAGCAGTGGTGGGGTTAGGGGGAGTCTAAACTACGAGCAGTACTTC. Translating gives CASSGGVRGSLNYEQYF.

The chain carries TRBV29-1 and TRBJ2-3, with D tentatively TRBD1 (6 bases). With 4 bases removed from V and 1 base from J, the gap between germline ends came to 15 bases. The CDR3 consists of 15 residues. The germline V gene encodes CDR1 SQVTM and CDR2 ANQGSEA. The CDR3, as DNA: TGCAGCGTTGGGCGGTGGTGGGGGCGCACAGATACGCAGTATTTT. Residues: CSVGRWWGRTDTQYF.

The sample holds many counts of this clonotype. This CDR3 is CASTPIRDLGYTF. The CDR3 DNA is TGTGCCAGCACTCCGATACGAGATCTAGGCTACACCTTC. The chain uses TRBV6-6 and TRBJ1-2; D remains unclear. V gave up 7 bases and J gave up 8 bases, with 17 bases separating them. Germline lookup yields CDR1 MNHNY and CDR2 SVGAGI (reference sequence). The CDR3 loop spans 13 amino acids.

The chain carries TRBV28 and TRBJ2-5, with 13 bases fitting TRBD2. This CDR3 is 15 amino acids long. Germline loops: CDR1 MDHEN, CDR2 SYDVKM. V was pared by 5 bases and J by 5 bases, with 5 bases of the junction left unmatched. The DNA of the CDR3 is TGTGCCAGCAGTCGCGGACTAGCGGGGGCGGAGACCCAGTACTTC. Its protein product is CASSRGLAGAETQYF.

At least ten counts were recorded for this clonotype. The chain uses TRBV29-1 and TRBJ2-2; D call uncertain. Germline-derived CDR1 and CDR2 are SQVTM and ANQGSEA. Trimming took 3 bases from V and 4 from J, leaving 12 bases between them. The CDR3 spans 14 residues. DNA of the CDR3: TGCAGCGTTGAGAGTTCGGGTTTCACCGGGGAGCTGTTTTTT. Its translation: CSVESSGFTGELFF.